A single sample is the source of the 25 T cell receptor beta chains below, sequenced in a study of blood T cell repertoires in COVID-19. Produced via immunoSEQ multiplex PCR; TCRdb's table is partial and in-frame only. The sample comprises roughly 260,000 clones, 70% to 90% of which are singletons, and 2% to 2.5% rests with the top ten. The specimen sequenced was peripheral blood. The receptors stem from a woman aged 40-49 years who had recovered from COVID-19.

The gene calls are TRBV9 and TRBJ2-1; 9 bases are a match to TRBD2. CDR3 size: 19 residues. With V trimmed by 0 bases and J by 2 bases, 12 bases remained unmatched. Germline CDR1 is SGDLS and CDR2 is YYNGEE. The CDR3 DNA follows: TGTGCCAGCAGCGTAGAGGGACTAGCAAGGTCCAGCGCCTACAATGAGCAGTTCTTC. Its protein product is CASSVEGLARSSAYNEQFF.

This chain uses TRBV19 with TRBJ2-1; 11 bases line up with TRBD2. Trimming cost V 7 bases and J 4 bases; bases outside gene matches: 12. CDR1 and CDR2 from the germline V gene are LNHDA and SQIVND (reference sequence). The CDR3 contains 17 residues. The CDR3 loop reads CASTTSGSRERYNEQFF. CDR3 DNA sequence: TGTGCCAGTACAACTAGCGGGAGCAGAGAGAGGTACAATGAGCAGTTCTTC.

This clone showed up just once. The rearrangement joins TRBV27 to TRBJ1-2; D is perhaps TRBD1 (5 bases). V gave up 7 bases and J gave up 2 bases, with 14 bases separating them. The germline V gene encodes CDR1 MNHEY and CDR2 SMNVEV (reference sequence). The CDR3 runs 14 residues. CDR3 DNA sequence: TGTGCCAGCACCAAAGGTGCAGGGAACTATGGCTACACCTTC. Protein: CASTKGAGNYGYTF.

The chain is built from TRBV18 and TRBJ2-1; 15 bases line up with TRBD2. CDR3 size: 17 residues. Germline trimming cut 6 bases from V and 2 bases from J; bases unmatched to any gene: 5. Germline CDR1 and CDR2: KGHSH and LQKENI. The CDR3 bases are TGTGCCAGCTCGCGGACTAGCGGGGGGGATCCCTACAATGAGCAGTTCTTC. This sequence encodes CASSRTSGGDPYNEQFF.

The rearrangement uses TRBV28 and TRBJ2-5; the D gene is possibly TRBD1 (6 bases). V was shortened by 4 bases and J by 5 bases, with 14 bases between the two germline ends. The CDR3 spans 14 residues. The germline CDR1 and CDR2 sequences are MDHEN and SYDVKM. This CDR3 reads CASSSPAGVETQYF. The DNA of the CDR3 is TGTGCCAGCAGTTCTCCGGCAGGGGTGGAGACCCAGTACTTC.

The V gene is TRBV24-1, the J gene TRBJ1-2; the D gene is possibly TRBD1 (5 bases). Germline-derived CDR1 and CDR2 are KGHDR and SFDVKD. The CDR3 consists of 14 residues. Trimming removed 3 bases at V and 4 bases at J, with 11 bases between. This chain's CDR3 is CATSDPTDSYGYTF. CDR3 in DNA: TGTGCCACCAGTGATCCGACAGACAGCTATGGCTACACCTTC.

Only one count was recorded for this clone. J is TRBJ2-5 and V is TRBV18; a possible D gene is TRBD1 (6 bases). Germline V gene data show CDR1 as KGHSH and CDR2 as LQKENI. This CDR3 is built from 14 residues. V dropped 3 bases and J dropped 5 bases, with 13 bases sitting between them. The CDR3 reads CASSPDQGSETQYF. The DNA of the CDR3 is TGTGCCAGCTCACCCGACCAGGGGAGTGAGACCCAGTACTTC. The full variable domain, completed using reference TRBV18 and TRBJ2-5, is NAGVMQNPRHLVRRRGQEARLRCSPMKGHSHVYWYRQLPEEGLKFMVYLQKENIIDESGMPKERFSAEFPKEGPSILRIQQVVRGDSAAYFCASSPDQGSETQYFGPGTRLLVL.

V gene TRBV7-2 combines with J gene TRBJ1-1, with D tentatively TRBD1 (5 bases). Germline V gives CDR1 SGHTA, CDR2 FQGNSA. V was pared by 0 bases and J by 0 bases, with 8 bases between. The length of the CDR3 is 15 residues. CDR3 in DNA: TGTGCCAGCAGCTTAGCGGGGCGGCTGAACACTGAAGCTTTCTTT. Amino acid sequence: CASSLAGRLNTEAFF. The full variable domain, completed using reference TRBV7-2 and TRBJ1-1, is GAGVSQSPSNKVTEKGKDVELRCDPISGHTALYWYRQSLGQGLEFLIYFQGNSAPDKSGLPSDRFSAERTGGSVSTLTIQRTQQEDSAVYLCASSLAGRLNTEAFFGQGTRLTVV.

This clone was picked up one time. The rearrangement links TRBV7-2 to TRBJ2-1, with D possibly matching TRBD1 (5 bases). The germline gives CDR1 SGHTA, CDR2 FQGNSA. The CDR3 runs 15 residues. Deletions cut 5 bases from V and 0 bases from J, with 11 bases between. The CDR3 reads CASSVTGSSYNEQFF. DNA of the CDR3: TGTGCCAGCAGCGTCACAGGTTCCTCCTACAATGAGCAGTTCTTC.

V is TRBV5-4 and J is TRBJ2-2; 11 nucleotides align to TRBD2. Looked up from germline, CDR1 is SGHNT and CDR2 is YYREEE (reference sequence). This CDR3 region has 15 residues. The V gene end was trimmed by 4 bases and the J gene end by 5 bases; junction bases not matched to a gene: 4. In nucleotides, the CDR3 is TGTGCCAGCAGCGTGACTAGCGGGGCGACCGGGGAGCTGTTTTTT. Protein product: CASSVTSGATGELFF.

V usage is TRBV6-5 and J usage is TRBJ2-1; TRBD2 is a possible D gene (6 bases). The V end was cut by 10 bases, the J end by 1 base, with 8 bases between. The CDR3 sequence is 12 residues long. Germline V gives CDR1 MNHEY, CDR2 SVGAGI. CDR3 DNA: TGTGCCACGGAGGGATCCTACAATGAGCAGTTCTTC. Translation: CATEGSYNEQFF.

The chain's CDR3 is CASSGQGDEQFF. CDR3 nucleotides: TGTGCCAGCTCAGGACAGGGAGATGAGCAGTTCTTC. The chain has TRBV18 and TRBJ2-1, with TRBD1 identical over 8 bases. The CDR3 has 12 residues. The germline V gene encodes CDR1 KGHSH and CDR2 LQKENI. Germline trimming cut 5 bases from V and 8 bases from J; bases unmatched to any gene: 2.

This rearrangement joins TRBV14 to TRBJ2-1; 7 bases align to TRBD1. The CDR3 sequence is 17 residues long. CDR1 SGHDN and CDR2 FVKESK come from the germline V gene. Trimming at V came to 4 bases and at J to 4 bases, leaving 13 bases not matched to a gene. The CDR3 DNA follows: TGTGCCAGCAGCCCAAGGGGGACAGCGTTTCGGTACAATGAGCAGTTCTTC. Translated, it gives CASSPRGTAFRYNEQFF.

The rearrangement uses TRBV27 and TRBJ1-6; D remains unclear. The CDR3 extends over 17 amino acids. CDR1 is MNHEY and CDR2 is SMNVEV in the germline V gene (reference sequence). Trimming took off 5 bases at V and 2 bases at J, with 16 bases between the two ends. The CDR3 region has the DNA TGTGCCAGCAGTCCCGGCCGGGGAAGGGCCTATAATTCACCCCTCCACTTT. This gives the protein CASSPGRGRAYNSPLHF.

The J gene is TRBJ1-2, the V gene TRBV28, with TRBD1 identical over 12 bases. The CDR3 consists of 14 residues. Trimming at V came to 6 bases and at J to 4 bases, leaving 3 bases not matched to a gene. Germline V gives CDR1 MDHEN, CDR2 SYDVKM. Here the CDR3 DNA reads TGTGCCAGCAGGGGGACAGGGGGCTCCTATGGCTACACCTTC. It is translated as CASRGTGGSYGYTF.

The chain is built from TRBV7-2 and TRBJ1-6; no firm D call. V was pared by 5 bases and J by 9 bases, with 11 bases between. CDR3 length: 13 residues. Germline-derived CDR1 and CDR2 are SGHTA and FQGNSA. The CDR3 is CASSPLGFSPLHF. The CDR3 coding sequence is TGTGCCAGCAGCCCCCTGGGCTTTTCACCCCTCCACTTT.

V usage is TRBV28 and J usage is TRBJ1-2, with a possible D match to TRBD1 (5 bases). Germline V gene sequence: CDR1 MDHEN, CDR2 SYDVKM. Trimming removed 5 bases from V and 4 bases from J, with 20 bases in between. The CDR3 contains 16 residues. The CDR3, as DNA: TGTGCCAGCAGTCTGTCTTCGCGGGGGTATAGCTATGGCTACACCTTC. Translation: CASSLSSRGYSYGYTF.

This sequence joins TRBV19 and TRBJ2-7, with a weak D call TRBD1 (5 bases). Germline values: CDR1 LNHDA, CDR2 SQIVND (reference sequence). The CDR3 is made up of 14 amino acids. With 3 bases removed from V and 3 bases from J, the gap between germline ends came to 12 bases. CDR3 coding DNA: TGTGCCAGTAGTATCGCGTCAGGGAACTACGAGCAGTACTTC. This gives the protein CASSIASGNYEQYF.

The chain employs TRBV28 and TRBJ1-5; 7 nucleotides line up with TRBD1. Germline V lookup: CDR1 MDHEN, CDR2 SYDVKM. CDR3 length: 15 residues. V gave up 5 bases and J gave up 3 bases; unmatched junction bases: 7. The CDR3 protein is CASSGGQLVNQPQHF. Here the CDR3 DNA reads TGTGCCAGCAGTGGGGGACAGTTAGTCAATCAGCCCCAGCATTTT.

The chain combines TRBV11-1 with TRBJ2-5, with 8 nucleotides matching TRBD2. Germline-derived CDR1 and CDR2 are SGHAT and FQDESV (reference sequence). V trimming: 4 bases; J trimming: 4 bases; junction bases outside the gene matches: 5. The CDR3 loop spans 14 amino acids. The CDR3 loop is CASSSTSVPETQYF. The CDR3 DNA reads TGTGCCAGCAGCTCGACTAGCGTTCCAGAGACCCAGTACTTC.

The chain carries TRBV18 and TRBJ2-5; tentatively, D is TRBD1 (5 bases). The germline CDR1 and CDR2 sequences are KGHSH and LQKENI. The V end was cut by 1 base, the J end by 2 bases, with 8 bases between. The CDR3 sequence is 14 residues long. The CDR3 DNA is TGTGCCAGCTCACCACAGGCAGGGCAAGAGACCCAGTACTTC. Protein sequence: CASSPQAGQETQYF.

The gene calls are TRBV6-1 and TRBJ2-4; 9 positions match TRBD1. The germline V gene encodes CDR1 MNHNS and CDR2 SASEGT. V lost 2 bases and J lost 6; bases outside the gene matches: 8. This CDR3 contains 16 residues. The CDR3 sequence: CASSEKRTGEGNIQYF. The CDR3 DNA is TGTGCCAGCAGTGAAAAGAGGACAGGGGAGGGAAACATTCAGTACTTC.

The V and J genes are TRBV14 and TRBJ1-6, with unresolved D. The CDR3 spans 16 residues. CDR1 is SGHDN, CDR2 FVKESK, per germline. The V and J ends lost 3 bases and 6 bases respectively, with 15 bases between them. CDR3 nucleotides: TGTGCCAGCAGCCAGGACTGGGGAGAAGTTAATTCACCCCTCCACTTT. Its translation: CASSQDWGEVNSPLHF.

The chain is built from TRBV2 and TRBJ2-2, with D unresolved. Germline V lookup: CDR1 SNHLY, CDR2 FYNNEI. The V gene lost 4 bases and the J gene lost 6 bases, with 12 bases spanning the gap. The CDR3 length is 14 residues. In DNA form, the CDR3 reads TGTGCCAGCAGTGGAGAGGTTTCGGCCGGGGAGCTGTTTTTT. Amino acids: CASSGEVSAGELFF.

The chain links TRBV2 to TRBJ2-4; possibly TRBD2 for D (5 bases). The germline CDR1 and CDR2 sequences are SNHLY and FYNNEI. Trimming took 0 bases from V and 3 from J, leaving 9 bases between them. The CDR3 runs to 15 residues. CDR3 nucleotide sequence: TGTGCCAGCAGTGAAGCTTTCAGCGGCAAAAACATTCAGTACTTC. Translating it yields CASSEAFSGKNIQYF.